The subject of this entry is one T cell receptor beta chain. This clonotype was found once. Its cognate antigen has yet to be identified. The record has no base qualities; no much larger clone is one base away. One read provides weak support. TCR beta CDR3 regions were amplified from RNA transcripts for repertoire sequencing. The first round of RT-PCR was done with HTBI primers and the Qiagen OneStep RT-PCR kit, and was followed by a second round of multiplex PCR, then size selection and purification. Libraries were sequenced paired-end with 100 bp reads on an Illumina HiSeq2000. Under the source paper's analysis protocol: SOAPnuke was used to process the reads, removing any read that contained adapters or uncalled bases, had a mean Phred below 15, or lacked an exact match to the constant primer or identifier. COPE v1.2.5 was used to merge high-quality paired reads. Clonotypes were defined as unique nucleotide sequences and were aligned to IMGT TRB V, D and J references using MiTCR v1.1. The analysis was limited to V-J combinations with a frequency above 0.0001, which together covered 99% to 99.2% of repertoires. For each V-J combination, a TCR clonal expansion and chaos score was defined as the ratio of F50 clonal expansion to chaos observed in the TCRdist matrix. Welch's t-statistics and random forest were used to reduce features to about a dozen V-J combinations, which were fed into a naive Bayes classifier. The Morisita-Horn index was used to measure how similar the thyroid and blood repertoires were. TCRdb trimmed public reads at Q25 via fastp, called clones via MiXCR and kept in-frame beta chains. Rows are combined by CDR3 protein, so each entry shows the most common genes and DNA. Here the V and J calls rest on TCRdb's processing, not on the authors' analysis. The sample records under 350,000 distinct CDR3 sequences, about a sixth of which are singletons. Roughly an eighth of the sample belongs to the ten largest clones.

Ophthalmopathy patients had moderately to severely active disease, Clinical Activity Score of at least 3, NOSPECS grade of at least 4, and disease duration under 3 months. Patients with other autoimmune diseases, uncontrolled infections, pregnancy or lactation were excluded from the study. Clinical symptoms, serum thyroxine, TRAb, thyroid ultrasound and orbital computed tomography formed the basis of the diagnosis. PBMCs were isolated from 7.5 to 10 ml of fresh peripheral blood by Ficoll-Paque density gradient centrifugation. Trizol reagent was used to extract the total RNA, and its quality was then checked on an Agilent 2100 Bioanalyzer. These data are taken from a study of Graves' ophthalmopathy and Graves' hyperthyroidism (dated by TCRdb to about 2018). For the study in its entirety: Peripheral blood was collected at initial diagnosis, prior to any treatment. Once sampling was done, hyperthyroidism patients were given methimazole at a starting dose of 30 mg daily, while ophthalmopathy patients were given high-dose intravenous methylprednisolone. T-cell repertoires of thyroid tissue and blood were compared in more than 5 hyperthyroidism patients. The independent validation cohort included 18 to 20 hyperthyroidism patients plus 17 patients who later progressed from hyperthyroidism to ophthalmopathy. In total, 135 blood samples were TCR-sequenced: fewer than 50 ophthalmopathy, under 80 hyperthyroidism and some 17 hyperthyroidism-to-ophthalmopathy patients. To explore V-J signatures that separate ophthalmopathy from hyperthyroidism, a discovery set of about a hundred patients was enrolled, consisting of about 43 with ophthalmopathy and about 60 with stable hyperthyroidism. To tell Graves' ophthalmopathy apart from Graves' hyperthyroidism, and to predict which patients would progress to ophthalmopathy, the study relied on TCR beta repertoire signatures. What the authors observed across the whole study: No statistical method was used to predetermine the sample size, and group allocation was not hidden from the investigators. Among expanded thyroid clonotypes with frequency above 0.001, most also showed up in blood, which suggests that blood repertoires may reflect the thyroid immune response. Ophthalmopathy was separated from stable hyperthyroidism by the 13-signature model with around 89% sensitivity and 81% to 84% specificity in cross-validation and with 80%/75% in the test set. In validation, the model predicted ophthalmopathy progression with more than 55% sensitivity and less than 80% specificity; some 13 predicted patients were CT-confirmed with GO in a median of approximately six months.

CDR1 and CDR2 were assigned from the germline V gene as SGHTS and YDEGEE. Here V drops 6 bases and J drops 1 base, and the junction holds 7 bases not matched to any gene. There are 15 amino acids in the CDR3, from cysteine to phenylalanine inclusive. This entry keeps only the CDR3 DNA: 45 bases, framed from base 1. Sequencing was carried out using peripheral blood. The sequence was collected from an adult man with Graves' ophthalmopathy. The chain employs TRBV5-8 and TRBJ2-7; 10 junctional bases match TRBD2. The CDR3 has the sequence CASTDLGLASYEQYF. The nucleotide sequence reads as follows: TGTGCCAGCACCGACTTGGGACTAGCGTCCTACGAGCAGTACTTC.